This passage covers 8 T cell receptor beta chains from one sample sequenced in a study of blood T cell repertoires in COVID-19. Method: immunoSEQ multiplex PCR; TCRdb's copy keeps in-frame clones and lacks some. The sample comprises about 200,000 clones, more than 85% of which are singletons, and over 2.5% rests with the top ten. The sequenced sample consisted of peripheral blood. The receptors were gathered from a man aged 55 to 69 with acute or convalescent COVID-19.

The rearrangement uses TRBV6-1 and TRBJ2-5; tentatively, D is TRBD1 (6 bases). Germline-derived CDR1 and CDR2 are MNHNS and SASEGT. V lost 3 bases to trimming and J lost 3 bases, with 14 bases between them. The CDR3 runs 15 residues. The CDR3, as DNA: TGTGCCAGCAGTGAGCCGGGACACCTTAAAGAGACCCAGTACTTC. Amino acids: CASSEPGHLKETQYF.

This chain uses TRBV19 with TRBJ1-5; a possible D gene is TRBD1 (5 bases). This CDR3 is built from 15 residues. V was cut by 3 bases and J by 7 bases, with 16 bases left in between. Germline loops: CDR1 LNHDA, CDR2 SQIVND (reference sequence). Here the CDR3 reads CASSIARGVRQPQHF. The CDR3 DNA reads TGTGCCAGTAGTATCGCTCGGGGGGTTCGACAGCCCCAGCATTTT.

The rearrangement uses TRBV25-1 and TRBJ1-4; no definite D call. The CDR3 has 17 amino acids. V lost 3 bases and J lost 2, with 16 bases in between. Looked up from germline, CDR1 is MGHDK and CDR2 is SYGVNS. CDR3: CASSDPERGATNEKLFF. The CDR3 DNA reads TGTGCCAGCAGTGATCCGGAGCGCGGAGCGACTAATGAAAAACTGTTTTTT. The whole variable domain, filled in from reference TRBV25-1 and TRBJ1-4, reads EADIYQTPRYLVIGTGKKITLECSQTMGHDKMYWYQQDPGMELHLIHYSYGVNSTEKGDLSSESTVSRIRTEHFPLTLESARPSHTSQYLCASSDPERGATNEKLFFGSGTQLSVL.

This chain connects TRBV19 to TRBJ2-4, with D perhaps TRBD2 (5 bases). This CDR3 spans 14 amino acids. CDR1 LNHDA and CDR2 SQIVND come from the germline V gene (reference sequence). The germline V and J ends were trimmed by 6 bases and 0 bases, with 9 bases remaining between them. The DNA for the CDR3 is TGTGCCAGTAGGGGAGAGGTAGCCAAAAACATTCAGTACTTC. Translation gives CASRGEVAKNIQYF.

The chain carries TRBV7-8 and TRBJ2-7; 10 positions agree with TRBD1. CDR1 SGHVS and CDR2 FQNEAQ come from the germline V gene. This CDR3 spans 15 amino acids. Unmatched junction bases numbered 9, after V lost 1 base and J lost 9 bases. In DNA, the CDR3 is TGTGCCAGCAGCTTAGGCGGGACAGGGGCACTGCGGCAGTACTTC. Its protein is CASSLGGTGALRQYF.

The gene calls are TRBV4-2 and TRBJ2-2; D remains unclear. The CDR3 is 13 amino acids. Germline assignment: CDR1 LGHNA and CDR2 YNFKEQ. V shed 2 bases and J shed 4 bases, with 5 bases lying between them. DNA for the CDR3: TGTGCCAGCAGCCAACTAATCACCGGGGAGCTGTTTTTT. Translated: CASSQLITGELFF.

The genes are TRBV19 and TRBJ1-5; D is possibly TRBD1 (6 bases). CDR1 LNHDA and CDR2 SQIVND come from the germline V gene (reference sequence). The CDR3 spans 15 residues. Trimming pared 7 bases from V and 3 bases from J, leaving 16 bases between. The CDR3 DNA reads TGTGCCAGTACCCCGAGGGGGGGTGACAATCAGCCCCAGCATTTT. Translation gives CASTPRGGDNQPQHF.

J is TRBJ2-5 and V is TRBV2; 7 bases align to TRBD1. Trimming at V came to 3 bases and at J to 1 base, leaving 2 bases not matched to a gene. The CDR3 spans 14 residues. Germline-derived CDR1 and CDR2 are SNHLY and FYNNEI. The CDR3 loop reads CASSDRQGQETQYF. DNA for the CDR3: TGTGCCAGCAGTGATCGACAGGGCCAAGAGACCCAGTACTTC.